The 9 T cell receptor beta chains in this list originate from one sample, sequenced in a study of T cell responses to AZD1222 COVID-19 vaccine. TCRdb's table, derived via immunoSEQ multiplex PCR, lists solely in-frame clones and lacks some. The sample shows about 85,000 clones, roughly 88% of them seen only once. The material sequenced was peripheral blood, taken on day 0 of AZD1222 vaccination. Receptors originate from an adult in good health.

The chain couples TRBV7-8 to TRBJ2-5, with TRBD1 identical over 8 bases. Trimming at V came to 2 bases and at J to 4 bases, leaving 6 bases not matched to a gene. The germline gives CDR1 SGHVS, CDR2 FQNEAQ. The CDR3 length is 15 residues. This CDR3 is CASSLLAGGVETQYF. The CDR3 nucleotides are TGTGCCAGCAGCTTATTGGCAGGGGGCGTAGAGACCCAGTACTTC. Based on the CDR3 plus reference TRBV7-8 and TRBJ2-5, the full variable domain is GAGVSQSPRYKVAKRGQDVALRCDPISGHVSLFWYQQALGQGPEFLTYFQNEAQLDKSGLPSDRFFAERPEGSVSTLKIQRTQQEDSAVYLCASSLLAGGVETQYFGPGTRLLVL.

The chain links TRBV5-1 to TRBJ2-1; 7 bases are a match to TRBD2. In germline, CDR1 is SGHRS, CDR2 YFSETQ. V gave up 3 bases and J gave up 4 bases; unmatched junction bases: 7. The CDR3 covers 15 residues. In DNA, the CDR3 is TGCGCCAGCAGCTGGAGGGAGGGGATTTACAATGAGCAGTTCTTC. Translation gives CASSWREGIYNEQFF.

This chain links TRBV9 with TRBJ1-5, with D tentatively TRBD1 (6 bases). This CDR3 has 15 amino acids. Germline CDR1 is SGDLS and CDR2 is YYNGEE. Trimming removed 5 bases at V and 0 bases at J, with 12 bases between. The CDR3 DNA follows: TGTGCCAGCAGTCGGGGACAACATAGCAATCAGCCCCAGCATTTT. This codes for CASSRGQHSNQPQHF.

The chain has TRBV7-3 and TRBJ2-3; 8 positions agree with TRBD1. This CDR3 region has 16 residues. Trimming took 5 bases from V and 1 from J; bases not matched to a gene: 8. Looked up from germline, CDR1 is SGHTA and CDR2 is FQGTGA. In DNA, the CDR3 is TGTGCCAGCAGCGCGGACAGGGCTTTAGGCACAGATACGCAGTATTTT. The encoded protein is CASSADRALGTDTQYF.

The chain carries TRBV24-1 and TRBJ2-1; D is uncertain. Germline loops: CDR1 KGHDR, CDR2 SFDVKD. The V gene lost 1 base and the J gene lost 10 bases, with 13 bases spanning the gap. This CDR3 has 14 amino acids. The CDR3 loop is CATSDLKLPEEQFF. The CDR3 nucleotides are TGTGCCACCAGTGATTTAAAGCTGCCCGAAGAGCAGTTCTTC.

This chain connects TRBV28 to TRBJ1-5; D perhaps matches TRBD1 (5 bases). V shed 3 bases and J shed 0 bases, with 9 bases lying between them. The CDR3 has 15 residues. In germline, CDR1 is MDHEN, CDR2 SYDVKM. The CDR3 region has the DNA TGTGCCAGCAGTTTTTCAGGGCGTAGCAATCAGCCCCAGCATTTT. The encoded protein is CASSFSGRSNQPQHF.

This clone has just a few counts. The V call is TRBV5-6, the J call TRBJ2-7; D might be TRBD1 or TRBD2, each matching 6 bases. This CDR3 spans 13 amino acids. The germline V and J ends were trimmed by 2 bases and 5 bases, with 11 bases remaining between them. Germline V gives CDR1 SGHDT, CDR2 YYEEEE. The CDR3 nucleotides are TGTGCCAGCAGCTTTACGGGGGCCCACGAGCAGTACTTC. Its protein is CASSFTGAHEQYF.

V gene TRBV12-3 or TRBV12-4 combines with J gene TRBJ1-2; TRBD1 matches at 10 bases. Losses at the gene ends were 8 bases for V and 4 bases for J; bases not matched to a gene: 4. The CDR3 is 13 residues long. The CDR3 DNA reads TGTGCCAGCGGACAGGGGGGAGGCTATGGCTACACCTTC. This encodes CASGQGGGYGYTF.

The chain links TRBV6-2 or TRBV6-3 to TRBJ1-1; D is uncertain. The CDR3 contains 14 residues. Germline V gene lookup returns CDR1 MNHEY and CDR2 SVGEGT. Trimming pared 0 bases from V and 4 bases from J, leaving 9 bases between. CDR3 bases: TGTGCCAGCAGTTACTCGGCGCCAGCCACTGAAGCTTTCTTT. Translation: CASSYSAPATEAFF.